What follows are 23 T cell receptor beta chains derived from one specimen sequenced in a study of Graves' ophthalmopathy and Graves' hyperthyroidism (dated by TCRdb to the late 2010s). Reads for this sample came from an Illumina HiSeq 2000. For repertoire sequencing, the TCR beta CDR3 regions were amplified from RNA transcripts. The first round was an RT-PCR using HTBI primers with the Qiagen OneStep RT-PCR kit, and this first round was followed by a second-round multiplex PCR, then size selection and purification. In TCRdb, the public reads were trimmed at Q25 with fastp and aligned with MiXCR, with productive beta chains retained. Entries are consolidated by CDR3 protein sequence, retaining the most common genes and DNA. This sample has about 1.1 million distinct CDR3 sequences in its table, and about 36% of those were observed once. The ten biggest clones cover 11% of the sample. Sequencing was done on a sample of peripheral blood or thyroid tissue (not recorded which). These receptors were collected from an adult man with Graves' hyperthyroidism.

This clonotype has ten or more counts. V usage is TRBV7-9 and J usage is TRBJ2-7, with 10 bases fitting TRBD1. The germline CDR1 and CDR2 sequences are SEHNR and FQNEAQ (reference sequence). The CDR3 runs to 14 residues. Trimming removed 5 bases from V and 7 bases from J; junction bases left unmatched: 8. The CDR3 spells CASSRDRGSGEQYF. Here the CDR3 DNA reads TGTGCCAGCAGCCGGGACAGGGGTTCTGGGGAGCAGTACTTC.

The chain joins TRBV20-1 to TRBJ2-3, with 12 bases aligning to TRBD2. With V trimmed by 2 bases and J by 1 base, 7 bases remained unmatched. There are 17 residues in the CDR3. The germline gives CDR1 DFQATT, CDR2 SNEGSKA (reference sequence). DNA for the CDR3: TGCAGTGCTAGATCAGCATGGACTAGCGGGGGCACAGATACGCAGTATTTT. Translating gives CSARSAWTSGGTDTQYF.

The rearrangement joins TRBV2 to TRBJ1-4, with TRBD1 matching 7 bases. The CDR3 is 11 residues long. Germline V gene data show CDR1 as SNHLY and CDR2 as FYNNEI. V lost 7 bases, J lost 13 bases, and 6 bases stayed unmatched. The CDR3 nucleotides are TGTGCCAGCAAGGGGGACAGCGGACTGTTTTTT. Translated, it gives CASKGDSGLFF. Combining the CDR3 with reference TRBV2 and TRBJ1-4 gives the whole variable domain EPEVTQTPSHQVTQMGQEVILRCVPISNHLYFYWYRQILGQKVEFLVSFYNNEISEKSEIFDDQFSVERPDGSNFTLKIRSTKLEDSAMYFCASKGDSGLFFGSGTQLSVL.

The chain couples TRBV20-1 to TRBJ2-5; TRBD2 aligns across 11 bases. CDR1 and CDR2 from the germline V gene are DFQATT and SNEGSKA (reference sequence). This CDR3 has 14 amino acids. Trimming removed 5 bases from V and 9 bases from J; junction bases left unmatched: 11. The CDR3: CSASLAGGAGSQYF. The CDR3 DNA is TGCAGTGCTTCTTTAGCGGGAGGGGCAGGGTCCCAGTACTTC.

The chain is built from TRBV27 and TRBJ1-1; D is perhaps TRBD1 (6 bases). V lost 8 bases and J lost 11, with 18 bases in between. There are 12 residues in the CDR3. CDR1 is MNHEY and CDR2 is SMNVEV in the germline V gene (reference sequence). For the CDR3, the DNA is TGTGCCAGCGGCCCGGGGAACAGGGCGGCTTTCTTT. Translated, it gives CASGPGNRAAFF.

The rearrangement links TRBV7-9 to TRBJ2-7; D uncertain. V was pared by 5 bases and J by 2 bases, with 10 bases between. Germline loops: CDR1 SEHNR, CDR2 FQNEAQ (reference sequence). This CDR3 spans 13 amino acids. The CDR3 DNA is TGTGCCAGCAGCCCAAGTGTCCCCTACGAGCAGTACTTC. Translation gives CASSPSVPYEQYF.

The V gene is TRBV2, the J gene TRBJ2-5; 12 bases align to TRBD2. After removal of 6 bases from V and 2 bases from J, the junction contained 4 bases not matched to a gene. Germline CDR1 and CDR2: SNHLY and FYNNEI. The CDR3 is made up of 15 amino acids. In DNA, the CDR3 is TGTGCCAGCAGGCCCCTAGCGGGGGGGCAAGAGACCCAGTACTTC. Its translation is CASRPLAGGQETQYF.

This clonotype showed up just once. The chain has TRBV7-2 and TRBJ2-5; 8 positions agree with TRBD2. The CDR3 contains 15 residues. The germline V gene has CDR1 SGHTA and CDR2 FQGNSA. The junction had 10 bases not matched to a gene; V was cut back by 6 bases and J by 4 bases. The CDR3 DNA reads as TGTGCCAGCAGTGAAGCGGCGGGGGGCGCAGAGACCCAGTACTTC. Translating gives CASSEAAGGAETQYF.

This clonotype appeared a single time. A read error may be the cause here, since a much bigger clone is one base away. CDR3 sequence reads: CASSVGGPTGDEQYF. For the CDR3, the DNA is TGTGCCAGCAGCGTAGGCGGTCCGACAGGGGACGAGCAGTACTTC. The chain carries TRBV9 and TRBJ2-7, with TRBD1 matching over 8 bases. Germline V gives CDR1 SGDLS, CDR2 YYNGEE. Trimming removed 0 bases from V and 5 bases from J; junction bases left unmatched: 7. The CDR3 extends over 15 amino acids.

Remarks on this clonotype: One junction end disagrees with the germline gene, perhaps due to a read error. The chain links TRBV10-3 to TRBJ2-6; 8 nucleotides line up with TRBD1. This CDR3 comprises 14 residues. Per germline, CDR1 ENHRY and CDR2 SYGVKD. The CDR3 nucleotides are TGTGCCACCAGTGACCCAGACAGGGGCAACGTCCTGACTTTC. Residues: CATSDPDRGNVLTF.

This clonotype occurred a few times. Possible read error: a much larger clone is one base away. The J gene is TRBJ2-7, the V gene TRBV5-1, with D perhaps matching TRBD1 (5 bases). CDR1 is SGHRS, CDR2 YFSETQ, per germline. The CDR3 is made up of 13 amino acids. CDR3 residues: CASSLGQLYEHYF. CDR3 bases: TGCGCCAGCAGCTTGGGACAGCTCTACGAGCACTACTTC.

With respect to this clonotype: This clone may be a read error of a much larger clone one base away. V usage is TRBV11-2 and J usage is TRBJ2-2; D possibly matches TRBD1 or TRBD2 (5 bases each). V shed 2 bases and J shed 9 bases, with 13 bases lying between them. The CDR3 totals 14 residues. CDR1 and CDR2 (germline): SGHAT, FQNNGV. The DNA of the CDR3 is TGTGCCAGCAGCTTAAGGCCCGGGGACCGGGAGCTGTTTTTT. Its translation is CASSLRPGDRELFF. The variable domain in full, with the rest retrieved from reference TRBV11-2 and TRBJ2-2, is EAGVAQSPRYKIIEKRQSVAFWCNPISGHATLYWYQQILGQGPKLLIQFQNNGVVDDSQLPKDRFSAERLKGVDSTLKIQPAKLEDSAVYLCASSLRPGDRELFFGEGSRLTVL.

The chain is built from TRBV19 and TRBJ1-5; no definite D call. The ends were cut back, 4 bases at V and 4 bases at J, with 8 bases in the middle. This CDR3 is built from 13 residues. Germline CDR1 reads LNHDA; CDR2 reads SQIVND (reference sequence). CDR3 protein: CASSTSKNQPQHF. CDR3 DNA: TGTGCCAGTAGTACTTCGAAAAATCAGCCCCAGCATTTT.

The chain combines TRBV2 with TRBJ1-6; TRBD1 agrees at 7 bases. This CDR3 has 16 amino acids. Germline V gene sequence: CDR1 SNHLY, CDR2 FYNNEI. With 4 bases clipped from V and 0 bases from J, the junction kept 3 bases outside the gene matches. CDR3 DNA: TGTGCCAGCAGTGTCCGGGACAGCTCCTATAATTCACCCCTCCACTTT. Protein sequence: CASSVRDSSYNSPLHF.

The chain couples TRBV29-1 to TRBJ2-1; TRBD1 agrees at 7 bases. The V segment lost 7 bases and the J segment 7 bases; nucleotides outside the gene matches: 7. The CDR3 is made up of 12 amino acids. Per the germline V gene, CDR1 is SQVTM and CDR2 is ANQGSEA. CDR3: CSGRDSANEQFF. The CDR3 DNA reads as TGCAGCGGACGGGACAGCGCGAATGAGCAGTTCTTC.

In its sample, this clonotype was seen a few times. In DNA form, the CDR3 reads TGCGCCAGCAGCTTGGTTCCCGACAGGGGCCACGAGCAGTACTTC. It is translated as CASSLVPDRGHEQYF. This chain joins TRBV5-1 and TRBJ2-7; 8 nucleotides agree with TRBD1. The J segment lost 5 bases and the V segment lost 0 bases, leaving 7 bases of the junction unmatched. Germline loops: CDR1 SGHRS, CDR2 YFSETQ. The CDR3 sequence is 15 residues long.

A remark on this clonotype: Being one base from a much bigger clone, this may be a read error. V gene TRBV10-3 combines with J gene TRBJ1-2, with D unclear. V was cut by 5 bases and J by 0 bases, with 16 bases left in between. Germline assignment: CDR1 ENHRY and CDR2 SYGVKD. This CDR3 is 16 amino acids long. CDR3 in amino acids: CAISYSPGGSNYGYTF. The CDR3 bases are TGTGCCATCAGTTACTCGCCTGGAGGGTCTAACTATGGCTACACCTTC.

This clonotype was seen just once. V gene TRBV25-1 combines with J gene TRBJ1-2; D may be TRBD1 (5 bases). This CDR3 region has 14 residues. Per germline, CDR1 MGHDK and CDR2 SYGVNS. V was trimmed by 3 bases and J by 4 bases, leaving 12 bases between them. CDR3 in amino acids: CASSDSGGSYGYTF. The CDR3 DNA sequence: TGTGCCAGCAGTGATTCCGGGGGGTCCTATGGCTACACCTTC.

The chain has TRBV9 and TRBJ1-3; D is ambiguous. Germline V gene lookup returns CDR1 SGDLS and CDR2 YYNGEE. The CDR3 contains 17 residues. The V end lost 1 base, the J end lost 4 bases, and 18 bases lay between the germline ends. The CDR3 region is CASSVYDRTNSGNTIYF. CDR3 bases: TGTGCCAGCAGCGTATACGACCGGACCAATTCCGGAAACACCATATATTTT.

This rearrangement joins TRBV7-9 to TRBJ1-4; 10 bases agree with TRBD1. The length of the CDR3 is 16 residues. The germline CDR1 and CDR2 sequences are SEHNR and FQNEAQ (reference sequence). The V and J ends lost 5 bases and 5 bases, in that order; junction bases with no gene match: 8. The CDR3 DNA follows: TGTGCCAGCAGCCTTACCGGGACAGGGGCGAATGAAAAACTGTTTTTT. It specifies CASSLTGTGANEKLFF.

The chain links TRBV12-3 or TRBV12-4 to TRBJ1-1; 10 bases map to TRBD1. The CDR3 sequence is 13 residues long. Trimming took 5 bases from V and 8 from J; bases not matched to a gene: 5. CDR3 sequence: CASSPQTGGEAFF. DNA of the CDR3: TGTGCCAGCAGTCCCCAGACAGGGGGCGAAGCTTTCTTT.

This clonotype was detected only a few times. The chain is built from TRBV12-3 or TRBV12-4 and TRBJ1-6, with D maybe TRBD1 (6 bases). The CDR3 totals 14 residues. V gave up 6 bases and J gave up 7 bases, with 13 bases separating them. CDR3 protein: CASSLQGVNSPLHF. CDR3 nucleotide sequence: TGTGCCAGCAGCCTACAGGGCGTGAATTCACCCCTCCACTTT.

This clonotype was observed many times. The chain employs TRBV7-2 and TRBJ2-7, with 11 bases aligning to TRBD2. Germline V gene lookup returns CDR1 SGHTA and CDR2 FQGNSA. The CDR3 is made up of 16 amino acids. The J segment lost 6 bases and the V segment lost 4 bases, leaving 11 bases of the junction unmatched. The CDR3 sequence is CASSSYTSGSRGEQYF. The DNA of the CDR3 is TGTGCCAGCAGCTCGTATACTAGCGGGAGTCGTGGCGAGCAGTACTTC.